The next 27 T cell receptor beta chains were all read from a single sample in a study of T cell repertoires in cytomegalovirus infection. TCRdb independently ran MiXCR on the reads; one entry per CDR3 protein. This table holds a few hundred thousand distinct CDR3 sequences, roughly a sixth found once. Sequencing was carried out using PBMCs. The receptor source for this set is a human donor in good health (CMV status not recorded). Some clones in this sample may be carry-over from other donors' samples.

Comment on this clonotype: This sequence may be a read error, since a much larger clone differs from it by one base. The rearrangement links TRBV7-2 to TRBJ2-5; tentatively, D is TRBD2 (5 bases). CDR1 is SGHTA and CDR2 is FQGNSA in the germline V gene. The CDR3 totals 11 residues. The chain's CDR3 is CASSNRETPYF. DNA for the CDR3: TGTGCCAGCAGCAATAGGGAGACCCCGTACTTC.

This chain connects TRBV15 to TRBJ2-7; 9 bases line up with TRBD1. The CDR3 contains 15 residues. V lost 1 base to trimming and J lost 5 bases; unmatched junction nucleotides: 6. The germline CDR1 and CDR2 sequences are LNHNV and YYDKDF (reference sequence). The CDR3 is CATSRGGQGDHEQYF. CDR3 sequence (DNA): TGTGCCACCAGCAGAGGGGGACAGGGCGACCACGAGCAGTACTTC.

The sample holds many counts of this clonotype. V and J are TRBV7-9 and TRBJ2-7; D may be TRBD1 (6 bases). Germline V CDR1 and CDR2: SEHNR, FQNEAQ (reference sequence). V gave up 5 bases and J gave up 3 bases, with 35 bases separating them. The CDR3 totals 21 residues. The CDR3: CASSPRIDRPLTEPSFYEQYF. Here the CDR3 DNA reads TGTGCCAGCAGCCCTAGAATTGACAGGCCGCTCACCGAACCCAGCTTCTACGAGCAGTACTTC.

The chain joins TRBV6-6 to TRBJ1-1; 10 nucleotides agree with TRBD1. J was trimmed by 0 bases and V by 4 bases; bases with no gene match: 5. In germline, CDR1 is MNHNY, CDR2 SVGAGI (reference sequence). The CDR3 contains 16 residues. The CDR3 protein is CASSSTGGHMNTEAFF. The CDR3 DNA reads as TGTGCCAGCAGTTCGACAGGGGGCCATATGAACACTGAAGCTTTCTTT.

This clonotype was found a few times. This sequence joins TRBV28 and TRBJ2-3, with D possibly being TRBD1 or TRBD2 (5 bases each). The germline V and J ends were trimmed by 3 bases and 2 bases, with 21 bases remaining between them. CDR3 size: 18 residues. The germline gives CDR1 MDHEN, CDR2 SYDVKM. This CDR3 reads CASSFWGGPPGTTDTQYF. CDR3 coding DNA: TGTGCCAGCAGTTTTTGGGGCGGGCCCCCCGGAACCACAGATACGCAGTATTTT.

There are a few counts of this clonotype. The rearrangement uses TRBV10-3 and TRBJ1-1; the D gene is possibly TRBD1 (5 bases). The CDR3 spans 16 residues. Trimming took off 0 bases at V and 3 bases at J, with 14 bases between the two ends. The V gene's germline CDR1 is ENHRY and CDR2 SYGVKD. The CDR3 here is CAISESGAPRYTEAFF. The CDR3 DNA reads TGTGCCATCAGTGAGTCAGGGGCACCAAGGTACACTGAAGCTTTCTTT.

This clonotype has at least ten counts. The rearrangement links TRBV6-1 to TRBJ1-2; TRBD1 is a possible D gene (6 bases). Germline V gene lookup returns CDR1 MNHNS and CDR2 SASEGT. The CDR3 covers 12 residues. V lost 7 bases and J 8 bases, leaving 14 bases between the germline ends. CDR3 bases: TGTGCCAGCAAAATCCAGGGGAGAGGCTACACCTTC. This encodes CASKIQGRGYTF.

The table lists this clonotype with many counts. The chain carries TRBV28 and TRBJ2-5; 7 bases are shared with TRBD2. The CDR3 is 16 residues long. Germline V gene sequence: CDR1 MDHEN, CDR2 SYDVKM. The V and J ends lost 2 bases and 2 bases, in that order; junction bases with no gene match: 8. CDR3 sequence: CASSLTLGGGQETQYF. CDR3 sequence (DNA): TGTGCCAGCAGTTTAACCCTGGGGGGGGGACAAGAGACCCAGTACTTC. The whole variable domain, remainder taken from reference TRBV28 and TRBJ2-5, is DVKVTQSSRYLVKRTGEKVFLECVQDMDHENMFWYRQDPGLGLRLIYFSYDVKMKEKGDIPEGYSVSREKKERFSLILESASTNQTSMYLCASSLTLGGGQETQYFGPGTRLLVL.

This clonotype appeared many times. The genes are TRBV28 and TRBJ1-2; TRBD1 matches at 8 bases. Germline-derived CDR1 and CDR2 are MDHEN and SYDVKM. V trimming: 2 bases; J trimming: 4 bases; junction bases outside the gene matches: 12. The length of the CDR3 is 17 residues. CDR3 amino acids: CASSLIPTGEGAYGYTF. For the CDR3, the DNA is TGTGCCAGCAGTTTAATCCCGACAGGGGAGGGTGCCTATGGCTACACCTTC.

This clonotype was observed a few times. J is TRBJ2-7 and V is TRBV7-2; D is unresolved. Germline V lookup: CDR1 SGHTA, CDR2 FQGNSA. V shed 5 bases and J shed 2 bases, with 13 bases lying between them. The CDR3 runs 14 residues. CDR3 bases: TGTGCCAGCAGCGCCCGACTCCAGGCCTACGAGCAGTACTTC. It is translated as CASSARLQAYEQYF.

Many counts were recorded for this clonotype. CDR3 region: CASSWGTGANEKLFF. CDR3 nucleotides: TGTGCCAGCAGTTGGGGGACAGGTGCTAATGAAAAACTGTTTTTT. The rearrangement joins TRBV5-8 to TRBJ1-4, with 8 bases identical to TRBD1. Trimming removed 5 bases from V and 3 bases from J; junction bases left unmatched: 6. Germline V lookup: CDR1 SGHTS, CDR2 YDEGEE. The CDR3 is 15 residues long.

This clonotype appeared many times. The V gene is TRBV19, the J gene TRBJ1-5; D uncertain. Germline values: CDR1 LNHDA, CDR2 SQIVND (reference sequence). V lost 4 bases and J 0 bases, leaving 25 bases between the germline ends. The CDR3 is 20 amino acids. CDR3 loop: CASSTSAGFFSSDSNQPQHF. CDR3 DNA: TGTGCCAGTAGTACCTCGGCTGGCTTCTTCAGCTCGGATAGCAATCAGCCCCAGCATTTT.

The CDR3 here is CASSRLGTGNEKLFF. CDR3 sequence (DNA): TGTGCCAGCAGTAGACTCGGGACAGGGAATGAAAAACTGTTTTTT. This rearrangement joins TRBV6-5 to TRBJ1-4; 9 bases align to TRBD1. The V and J ends lost 5 bases and 5 bases, in that order; junction bases with no gene match: 6. The germline gives CDR1 MNHEY, CDR2 SVGAGI. CDR3 length: 15 amino acids.

This rearrangement joins TRBV20-1 to TRBJ2-1; 7 bases agree with TRBD1. The CDR3 has 14 amino acids. Germline V CDR1 and CDR2: DFQATT, SNEGSKA (reference sequence). The junction had 12 bases not matched to a gene; V was cut back by 5 bases and J by 8 bases. The CDR3 loop reads CSAHNSGGLDEQFF. The CDR3 DNA reads as TGCAGTGCTCATAACTCAGGGGGTTTGGATGAGCAGTTCTTC.

The chain recombines TRBV19 with TRBJ2-5; D is undetermined. V was trimmed by 7 bases and J by 0 bases, leaving 9 bases between them. There are 13 residues in the CDR3. Germline-derived CDR1 and CDR2 are LNHDA and SQIVND (reference sequence). CDR3 nucleotides: TGTGCCAGTAACGACCTTTACCAAGAGACCCAGTACTTC. This codes for CASNDLYQETQYF.

The chain recombines TRBV15 with TRBJ2-5; D perhaps matches TRBD2 (6 bases). The V end was cut by 5 bases, the J end by 5 bases, with 12 bases between. Germline CDR1 and CDR2: LNHNV and YYDKDF (reference sequence). The CDR3 has 13 amino acids. Written as DNA, the CDR3 is TGTGCCACCAGCCGTGGAGGGGACGAGACCCAGTACTTC. Protein sequence: CATSRGGDETQYF.

This clonotype has ten or more counts. The chain combines TRBV7-9 with TRBJ1-2, with 7 bases that match TRBD1. The junction had 11 bases not matched to a gene; V was cut back by 5 bases and J by 2 bases. CDR1 is SEHNR and CDR2 is FQNEAQ in the germline V gene (reference sequence). The CDR3 is 16 residues long. The CDR3 nucleotides read TGTGCCAGCAGCATCCTTGACAGGGCCAAAAACTATGGCTACACCTTC. Protein: CASSILDRAKNYGYTF.

J is TRBJ2-7 and V is TRBV5-1; D uncertain. Trimming took off 2 bases at V and 2 bases at J, with 11 bases between the two ends. The germline V gene has CDR1 SGHRS and CDR2 YFSETQ. This CDR3 has 14 residues. CDR3: CASSFSGVPYEQYF. The CDR3 coding sequence is TGCGCCAGCAGCTTCTCCGGCGTGCCCTACGAGCAGTACTTC.

This clonotype was counted between two and nine times. The chain is built from TRBV20-1 and TRBJ2-3; weak D call: TRBD1 (5 bases). Germline assignment: CDR1 DFQATT and CDR2 SNEGSKA (reference sequence). V lost 5 bases, J lost 1 base, and 25 bases lay in between. This CDR3 has 18 residues. This CDR3 reads CSADRTKISGMGTDTQYF. The CDR3 coding sequence is TGCAGTGCTGATCGCACTAAGATTTCAGGGATGGGCACAGATACGCAGTATTTT.

This clonotype came up many times. The V and J genes are TRBV7-2 and TRBJ2-7, with 14 bases identical to TRBD2. Germline assignment: CDR1 SGHTA and CDR2 FQGNSA. J lost 2 bases, V lost 4 bases, and 4 bases had no gene match. The CDR3 contains 16 residues. In DNA form, the CDR3 reads TGTGCCAGCAGCTCCGGGGGACTAGCGGGGGCCTACGAGCAGTACTTC. It yields the protein CASSSGGLAGAYEQYF.

The genes are TRBV2 and TRBJ2-5; perhaps TRBD2 as D (5 bases). Trimming removed 6 bases at V and 3 bases at J, with 14 bases between. In germline, CDR1 is SNHLY, CDR2 FYNNEI. This CDR3 contains 14 residues. DNA of the CDR3: TGTGCCAGCAGGGGCCTAGCTCGGGAAGAGACCCAGTACTTC. Translating it yields CASRGLAREETQYF.

In its sample, this clonotype was seen many times. The chain is built from TRBV7-8 and TRBJ1-6; 9 bases align to TRBD1. CDR3 length: 15 amino acids. V was clipped by 5 bases and J by 6 bases; unmatched bases: 5. The germline V gene has CDR1 SGHVS and CDR2 FQNEAQ. CDR3 in amino acids: CASSLNRGLNSPLHF. The CDR3, as DNA: TGTGCCAGCAGCCTAAACAGGGGGCTTAATTCACCCCTCCACTTT.

The rearrangement links TRBV4-1 to TRBJ1-6; 9 bases agree with TRBD1. The CDR3 contains 17 residues. Per the germline V gene, CDR1 is MGHRA and CDR2 is YSYEKL. V lost 5 bases to trimming and J lost 9 bases; unmatched junction nucleotides: 14. The CDR3 here is CASSEGIQTGGSSPLHF. As DNA, the CDR3 is TGCGCCAGCAGCGAAGGGATTCAAACAGGGGGCTCTTCACCCCTCCACTTT.

This clonotype was seen at least ten times. V gene TRBV10-3 combines with J gene TRBJ1-3; D might be TRBD1 (6 bases). CDR3 length equals 11 residues. Germline V gives CDR1 ENHRY, CDR2 SYGVKD. V was trimmed by 7 bases and J by 6 bases, leaving 7 bases between them. CDR3 loop: CAINRENTIYF. The CDR3 DNA is TGTGCCATCAACAGGGAAAACACCATATATTTT.

This clonotype was seen many times. The genes are TRBV7-8 and TRBJ2-3; TRBD2 might be the D (5 bases). Germline V gene sequence: CDR1 SGHVS, CDR2 FQNEAQ. The V end lost 6 bases, the J end lost 1 base, and 11 bases lay between the germline ends. The CDR3 extends over 14 amino acids. The CDR3, as DNA: TGTGCCAGCAGTGGAGGTTCGCGCACAGATACGCAGTATTTT. The encoded protein is CASSGGSRTDTQYF.

This clonotype turned up a few times. The chain has TRBV15 and TRBJ2-5, with 10 bases fitting TRBD2. Per the germline V gene, CDR1 is LNHNV and CDR2 is YYDKDF (reference sequence). The CDR3 covers 21 residues. Trimming took 5 bases from V and 1 from J; bases not matched to a gene: 22. Here the CDR3 reads CATSSDLATPGPSGGQETQYF. The CDR3 DNA sequence: TGTGCCACCAGCTCGGACTTAGCTACCCCGGGTCCTAGCGGGGGCCAAGAGACCCAGTACTTC. Using reference TRBV15 and TRBJ2-5 for the parts outside the CDR3, the full variable domain is DAMVIQNPRYQVTQFGKPVTLSCSQTLNHNVMYWYQQKSSQAPKLLFHYYDKDFNNEADTPDNFQSRRPNTSFCFLDIRSPGLGDTAMYLCATSSDLATPGPSGGQETQYFGPGTRLLVL.

This clonotype has only a few counts. The chain employs TRBV12-3 or TRBV12-4 and TRBJ1-5; TRBD1 is a possible D gene (5 bases). This CDR3 has 11 residues. V lost 3 bases, J lost 8 bases, and 5 bases lay in between. This CDR3 is CASSLGEPQHF. The CDR3 coding sequence is TGTGCCAGCAGTTTGGGGGAGCCCCAGCATTTT.